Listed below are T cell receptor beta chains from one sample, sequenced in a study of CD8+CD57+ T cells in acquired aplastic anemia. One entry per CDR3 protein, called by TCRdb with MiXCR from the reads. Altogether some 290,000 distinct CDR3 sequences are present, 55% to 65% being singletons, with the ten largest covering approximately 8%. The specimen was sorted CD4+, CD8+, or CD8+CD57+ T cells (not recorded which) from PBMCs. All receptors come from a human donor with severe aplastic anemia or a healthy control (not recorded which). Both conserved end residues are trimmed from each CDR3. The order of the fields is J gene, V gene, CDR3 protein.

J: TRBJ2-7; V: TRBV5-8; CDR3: ASRGLYEQY
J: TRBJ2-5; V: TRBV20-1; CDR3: SARDRTQY
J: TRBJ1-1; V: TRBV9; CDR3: ASRGGADTEAF
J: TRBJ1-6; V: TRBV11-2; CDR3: ASSFEGDSNSPLH
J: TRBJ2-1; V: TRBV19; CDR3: ASSRGTSGYSSHEQF
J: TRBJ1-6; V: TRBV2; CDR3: ASRSYRGRRGNSPLH
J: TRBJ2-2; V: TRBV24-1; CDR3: ATGLAGPNTGELF
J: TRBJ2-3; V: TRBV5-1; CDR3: ASSLAAFSGQGSTDTQY
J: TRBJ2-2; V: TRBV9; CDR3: ASSRGGSAGELF
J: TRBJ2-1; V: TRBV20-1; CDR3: SASGHWDNEQF
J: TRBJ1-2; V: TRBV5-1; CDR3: ASRGQGANYGYT
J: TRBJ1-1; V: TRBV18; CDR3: ASSGQSNTEAF
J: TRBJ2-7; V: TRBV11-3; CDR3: ASSLGPPTAYYEQY
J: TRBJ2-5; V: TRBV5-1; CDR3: ASSFFGVQETQY
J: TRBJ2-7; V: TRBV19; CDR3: AAGDRRYEQY
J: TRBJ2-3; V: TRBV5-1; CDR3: ASSSLPSSTDTQY
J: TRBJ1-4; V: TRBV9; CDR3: ASSPSVREHEKLF
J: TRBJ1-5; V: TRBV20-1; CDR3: SASGGGSNQPQH
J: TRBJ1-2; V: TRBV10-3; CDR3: AIRRTGAVEGYT
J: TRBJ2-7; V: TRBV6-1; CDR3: ASSEGARSEQY
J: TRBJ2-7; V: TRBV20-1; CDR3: SARGLAGVPEQY
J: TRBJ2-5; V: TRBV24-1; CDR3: ATSGQAGETQY
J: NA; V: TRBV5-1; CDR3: ASSLRGLGTDTQH
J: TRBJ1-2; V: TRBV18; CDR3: ASSPAGGDYGYT
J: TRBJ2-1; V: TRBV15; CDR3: ASPGQGARNEQF
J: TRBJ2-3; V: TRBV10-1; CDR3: ASRGGNTDTQY
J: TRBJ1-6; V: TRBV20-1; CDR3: SARGGRVDSPLH
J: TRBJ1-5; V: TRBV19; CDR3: ASRMTGYNQPQH
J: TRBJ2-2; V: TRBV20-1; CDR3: SASARLAGSGELF
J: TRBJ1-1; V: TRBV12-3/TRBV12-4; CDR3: ASSLGRGAGPMNTEAF
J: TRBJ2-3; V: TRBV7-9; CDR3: ASSLDGTNPSTDTQY
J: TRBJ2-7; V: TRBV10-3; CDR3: AISESTFSAGVPYEQY
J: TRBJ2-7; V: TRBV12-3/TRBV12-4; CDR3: ASSPLPVLTGALSYEQY
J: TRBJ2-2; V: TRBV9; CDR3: ASSVGGEVPGELF
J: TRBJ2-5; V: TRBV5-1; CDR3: ASSLVAGVQETQY
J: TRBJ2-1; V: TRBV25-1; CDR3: VSSETREGFYNEQF
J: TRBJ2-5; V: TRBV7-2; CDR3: ASSPVAAGEGETQY
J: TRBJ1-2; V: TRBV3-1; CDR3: ASSQGAGTGGGYT
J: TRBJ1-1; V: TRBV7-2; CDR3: ASSLPGPEAF
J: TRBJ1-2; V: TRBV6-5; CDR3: ASRQGSNYGYT
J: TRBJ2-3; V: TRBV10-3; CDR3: AISESTGLASGDTQY
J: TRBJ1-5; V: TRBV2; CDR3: ASSGKEPQH
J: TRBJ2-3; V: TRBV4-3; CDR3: ASSQESRGAGQTLDTQY
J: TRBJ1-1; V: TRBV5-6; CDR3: ASGQGRNEAF
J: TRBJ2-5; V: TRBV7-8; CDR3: ASSLDREALY
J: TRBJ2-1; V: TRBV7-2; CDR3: ASSLEGRGYNEQF
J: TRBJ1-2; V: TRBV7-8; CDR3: ASSLDRKYGYT
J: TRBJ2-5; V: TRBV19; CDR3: ASSITGGQETQY
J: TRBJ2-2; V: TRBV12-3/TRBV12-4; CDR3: ASSFGTHTGELF
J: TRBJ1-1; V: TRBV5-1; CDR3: ASGGTGLNTEAF
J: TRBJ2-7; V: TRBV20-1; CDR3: SARDPTSRYEQY
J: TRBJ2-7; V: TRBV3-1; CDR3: ASSQEGTHSYEQY
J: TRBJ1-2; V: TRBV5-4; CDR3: ASSLVQENGYT
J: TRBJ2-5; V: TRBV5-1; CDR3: ASSRSTGTDLQETQY
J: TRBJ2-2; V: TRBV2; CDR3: ASSLTGTGELF
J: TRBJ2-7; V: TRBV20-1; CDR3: SARDGDSFFEEQY
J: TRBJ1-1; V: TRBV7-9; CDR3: ASSLDQQVVLNTEAF
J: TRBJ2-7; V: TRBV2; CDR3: ASEDSTSSEQY
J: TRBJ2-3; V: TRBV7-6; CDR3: ASSSAGPEDTQY
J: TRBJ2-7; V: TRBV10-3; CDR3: AISTNVVPPYEQY